A single sample is the source of the 20 T cell receptor beta chains below, sequenced in a study of blood T cell repertoires in COVID-19. Profiled with immunoSEQ multiplex PCR; TCRdb holds only in-frame clones, not every one. The data hold 70,000 to 90,000 clones, with approximately 80% observed a single time. The sequencing sample was made of peripheral blood. The receptors here all came from an older woman with acute or convalescent COVID-19.

CDR3 coding DNA: TGCGCCAGCAGCTTGGCTTTTTACAATGAGCAGTTCTTC. Translating gives CASSLAFYNEQFF. The chain has TRBV5-1 and TRBJ2-1; D remains ambiguous. This CDR3 contains 13 residues. The germline CDR1 and CDR2 sequences are SGHRS and YFSETQ. The V gene lost 0 bases and the J gene lost 4 bases, with 5 bases spanning the gap.

The chain carries TRBV3-1 (or the pseudogene TRBV3-2) and TRBJ1-2; TRBD1 agrees at 8 bases. The CDR3 contains 20 residues. The germline CDR1 and CDR2 sequences are LGHDT and YNNKEL (reference sequence). V lost 3 bases to trimming and J lost 3 bases; unmatched junction nucleotides: 21. CDR3 in DNA: TGTGCCAGCAGCCATTGTATTCACGGACAGGGAGGCGTCTTAGACTATGGCTACACCTTC. Translated, it gives CASSHCIHGQGGVLDYGYTF.

The sample holds a few counts of this clone. V gene TRBV20-1 combines with J gene TRBJ2-1; a weak D match, TRBD2 (5 bases). CDR1 is DFQATT and CDR2 is SNEGSKA in the germline V gene (reference sequence). The CDR3 is 14 amino acids. V was clipped by 3 bases and J by 4 bases, with 13 bases between them. The CDR3 region is CSASVAGLYNEQFF. CDR3 DNA: TGCAGTGCTAGTGTGGCGGGCCTATACAATGAGCAGTTCTTC.

The chain employs TRBV19 and TRBJ2-4; tentative D call: TRBD1 (6 bases). Germline assignment: CDR1 LNHDA and CDR2 SQIVND (reference sequence). The CDR3 length is 17 residues. V was cut by 7 bases and J by 1 base, with 20 bases left in between. Here the CDR3 reads CASMTLPDTGAKNIQYF. CDR3 nucleotides: TGTGCCAGTATGACGCTGCCGGACACAGGGGCCAAAAACATTCAGTACTTC.

The V and J genes are TRBV28 and TRBJ2-2; 8 bases fit TRBD2. The germline gives CDR1 MDHEN, CDR2 SYDVKM. The CDR3 consists of 15 residues. Unmatched junction bases numbered 5, after V lost 3 bases and J lost 5 bases. The CDR3 DNA follows: TGTGCCAGCAGTTTCCCACCGGGGGGGACCGGGGAGCTGTTTTTT. Translation: CASSFPPGGTGELFF.

The chain links TRBV7-2 to TRBJ2-1, with D unclear. This CDR3 contains 12 residues. Trimming removed 5 bases at V and 4 bases at J, with 6 bases between. Germline CDR1 SGHTA, CDR2 FQGNSA. The CDR3: CASSTTYNEQFF. CDR3 sequence (DNA): TGTGCCAGCAGCACTACGTACAATGAGCAGTTCTTC.

The rearrangement links TRBV6-5 to TRBJ1-1; D gene uncertain. Trimming pared 6 bases from V and 4 bases from J, leaving 15 bases between. Germline loops: CDR1 MNHEY, CDR2 SVGAGI. The CDR3 length is 14 residues. DNA of the CDR3: TGTGCCAGCAGCCTCACGCTTACTGGCACTGAAGCTTTCTTT. This translates into CASSLTLTGTEAFF.

The V and J genes are TRBV10-3 and TRBJ2-3, with a weak D call TRBD2 (6 bases). The CDR3 consists of 19 residues. CDR1 is ENHRY and CDR2 is SYGVKD in the germline V gene. V gave up 0 bases and J gave up 0 bases, with 19 bases separating them. The CDR3 spells CAISESIVGRRKSTDTQYF. CDR3 nucleotide sequence: TGTGCCATCAGTGAGTCTATCGTTGGGAGGAGAAAGAGCACAGATACGCAGTATTTT.

This CDR3 is CASSLATGFTGELFF. The CDR3 DNA reads TGTGCCAGCAGCTTAGCGACGGGGTTCACCGGGGAGCTGTTTTTT. The chain combines TRBV7-9 with TRBJ2-2, with D possibly matching TRBD2 (5 bases). V gave up 0 bases and J gave up 4 bases, with 9 bases separating them. Looked up from germline, CDR1 is SEHNR and CDR2 is FQNEAQ (reference sequence). The CDR3 runs 15 residues. The full variable domain, its missing parts supplied by reference TRBV7-9 and TRBJ2-2, is DTGVSQNPRHKITKRGQNVTFRCDPISEHNRLYWYRQTLGQGPEFLTYFQNEAQLEKSRLLSDRFSAERPKGSFSTLEIQRTEQGDSAMYLCASSLATGFTGELFFGEGSRLTVL.

The rearrangement links TRBV28 to TRBJ1-5; 8 nucleotides align to TRBD1. This CDR3 has 16 residues. Germline lookup yields CDR1 MDHEN and CDR2 SYDVKM. Trimming removed 3 bases from V and 3 bases from J; junction bases left unmatched: 7. In DNA, the CDR3 is TGTGCCAGCAGTTTCGGACAGGGCGGCGTCAATCAGCCCCAGCATTTT. It specifies CASSFGQGGVNQPQHF.

The J gene is TRBJ1-2, the V gene TRBV6-5; D remains unclear. Deletions cut 3 bases from V and 3 bases from J, with 8 bases between. This CDR3 is 13 amino acids long. CDR1 MNHEY and CDR2 SVGAGI come from the germline V gene. Here the CDR3 reads CASSYEVDYGYTF. The CDR3 region has the DNA TGTGCCAGCAGTTATGAGGTCGACTATGGCTACACCTTC.

The V and J genes are TRBV6-5 and TRBJ1-3; D is perhaps TRBD1 (6 bases). There are 14 residues in the CDR3. Between the trimmed V and J ends, which lost 6 bases and 0 bases, there was a span of 9 bases. CDR1 is MNHEY, CDR2 SVGAGI, per germline. This CDR3 is CASRDRISGNTIYF. For the CDR3, the DNA is TGTGCCAGCAGAGACAGGATCTCTGGAAACACCATATATTTT.

CDR3 sequence reads: CSVGSGSNTGELFF. CDR3 nucleotide sequence: TGCAGCGTTGGGTCAGGGTCGAACACCGGGGAGCTGTTTTTT. The chain employs TRBV29-1 and TRBJ2-2; weak D call: TRBD1 (5 bases). This CDR3 is built from 14 residues. The germline gives CDR1 SQVTM, CDR2 ANQGSEA. Trimming removed 4 bases at V and 0 bases at J, with 9 bases between.

This chain joins TRBV28 and TRBJ2-5, with 7 bases fitting TRBD1. The CDR3 totals 13 residues. The V and J ends lost 2 bases and 7 bases, in that order; junction bases with no gene match: 4. CDR1 is MDHEN, CDR2 SYDVKM, per germline. The CDR3 DNA reads as TGTGCCAGCAGTTTAACAGGGGCGGGGACCCAGTACTTC. As protein: CASSLTGAGTQYF.

The chain recombines TRBV19 with TRBJ1-1; a weak D match, TRBD1 (6 bases). The CDR3 loop spans 15 amino acids. Trimming stripped 6 bases from V and 4 bases from J, with 18 bases between. Germline CDR1 reads LNHDA; CDR2 reads SQIVND (reference sequence). The CDR3 DNA reads as TGTGCCAGTAGAGCTCTCAGGGTAGGGGGCACTGAAGCTTTCTTT. Amino acids: CASRALRVGGTEAFF.

V is TRBV6-5 and J is TRBJ2-7; tentatively, D is TRBD1 (5 bases). The V end lost 8 bases, the J end lost 3 bases, and 14 bases lay between the germline ends. Germline V lookup: CDR1 MNHEY, CDR2 SVGAGI. The CDR3 has 13 residues. CDR3 sequence (DNA): TGTGCCAGCCGAAAACAGGCGTTCTACGAGCAGTACTTC. Translation: CASRKQAFYEQYF.

V gene TRBV11-2 combines with J gene TRBJ2-2, with 9 positions matching TRBD2. V trimming: 4 bases; J trimming: 4 bases; junction bases outside the gene matches: 7. Germline-derived CDR1 and CDR2 are SGHAT and FQNNGV. The CDR3 length is 16 residues. CDR3 protein: CASSSPAGGPTGELFF. CDR3 nucleotide sequence: TGTGCCAGCAGCTCCCCTGCGGGGGGGCCCACCGGGGAGCTGTTTTTT.

This chain joins TRBV7-2 and TRBJ2-5; 9 bases are a match to TRBD1. V trimming: 0 bases; J trimming: 4 bases; junction bases outside the gene matches: 6. This CDR3 is built from 16 residues. CDR1 SGHTA and CDR2 FQGNSA come from the germline V gene. The CDR3 DNA reads TGTGCCAGCAGCTTAGCGCTACAGGGGGCGGGAGAGACCCAGTACTTC. Its translation: CASSLALQGAGETQYF.

CDR3 DNA sequence: TGTGCCAGCAGCACTAGCGGGGTCGAGCAGTACTTC. Protein product: CASSTSGVEQYF. V usage is TRBV12-3 or TRBV12-4 and J usage is TRBJ2-7, with 10 bases aligning to TRBD2. The CDR3 runs to 12 residues. V lost 6 bases to trimming and J lost 6 bases; unmatched junction nucleotides: 2.

The chain is built from TRBV3-1 (or the pseudogene TRBV3-2) and TRBJ1-1; unclear D gene. V gave up 8 bases and J gave up 2 bases, with 9 bases separating them. This CDR3 spans 12 amino acids. Looked up from germline, CDR1 is LGHDT and CDR2 is YNNKEL (reference sequence). The DNA of the CDR3 is TGTGCCAGCGGTTGGCTTAACACTGAAGCTTTCTTT. This codes for CASGWLNTEAFF.